One TCR beta chain is described in this entry. No antigen is known for it. Donors were healthy HIV-negative adults without recent acute infections or vaccinations. This sample stems from a study of shared clonotypes between healthy human individuals. Findings of the study overall: Naive subsets typically showed greater estimated richness than memory subsets. Sampling covered nothing but blood. Tissue TCR repertoires likely differ from those found in blood.

Per germline, CDR1 GTSNPN and CDR2 SVGIG (reference sequence). CDR3 size: 13 residues. Here immunoSEQ multiplex PCR was the method, and the copy in TCRdb shows in-frame clones only, minus some. The table has more than 2 million clones, approximately 95% seen once; the top ten hold roughly 0.13%. The chain uses TRBV30 and TRBJ1-1, with TRBD1 matching 8 bases. The sample was naive CD4+ T cells sorted from blood. Subset of the sample: CD45RA+ positively selected. The clonotype originates from a man between 18 and 35 years old in good health. CDR3 loop: CAQNRGTNTEAFF. The DNA for the CDR3 is TGTGCTCAGAACAGGGGGACGAACACTGAAGCTTTCTTT.